This note documents a single TCR beta chain sequence. This sample is drawn from a study of blood T cells in healthy people across ages. Trimming pared 1 base from V and 4 bases from J, leaving 10 bases between. CDR1 is SGHAT, CDR2 FQNNGV, per germline. The CDR3 is 14 residues long. Next came a second PCR, run for about 6 to 12 cycles, which used a sample-barcoded 5' primer along with a J-beta primer mix. TCRdb itself ran the 5' RACE reads through MiXCR, one entry per CDR3 protein. This sample has hundreds of thousands of distinct CDR3 sequences, with 55% to 75% found just once. The sequencing sample was made of blood. The receptor comes from a man between 25 and 39 years old in good health. V usage is TRBV11-2 and J usage is TRBJ1-1; unclear D gene. The CDR3: CASSLVGRFTEAFF. CDR3 nucleotide sequence: TGTGCCAGCAGCTTAGTTGGGAGGTTCACTGAAGCTTTCTTT.